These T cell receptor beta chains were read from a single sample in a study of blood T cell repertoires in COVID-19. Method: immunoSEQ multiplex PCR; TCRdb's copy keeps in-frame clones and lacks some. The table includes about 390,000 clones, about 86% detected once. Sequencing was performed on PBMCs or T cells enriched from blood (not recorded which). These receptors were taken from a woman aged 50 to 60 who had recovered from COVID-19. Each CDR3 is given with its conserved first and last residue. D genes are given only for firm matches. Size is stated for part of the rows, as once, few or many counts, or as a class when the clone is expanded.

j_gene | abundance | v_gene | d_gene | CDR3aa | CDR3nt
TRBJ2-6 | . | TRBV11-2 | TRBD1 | CASSLDLRRQGGLRANVLTF | TGTGCCAGCAGCTTAGATTTACGTCGACAGGGGGGTTTGCGGGCCAACGTCCTGACTTTC
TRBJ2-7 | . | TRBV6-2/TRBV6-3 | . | CASSYAKWSYEQYF | TGTGCCAGCAGTTACGCCAAATGGAGCTACGAGCAGTACTTC
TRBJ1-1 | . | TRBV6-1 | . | CASSEALKQGRAFF | TGTGCCAGCAGTGAAGCGCTTAAACAGGGAAGGGCTTTCTTT
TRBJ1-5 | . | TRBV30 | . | CAWSGGTSGQPQHF | TGTGCCTGGAGTGGCGGGACTTCTGGCCAGCCCCAGCATTTT
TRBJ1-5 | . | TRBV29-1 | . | CSVVVGAQGKQPQHF | TGCAGCGTTGTTGTGGGAGCTCAGGGGAAACAGCCCCAGCATTTT
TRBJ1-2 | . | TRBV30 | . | CAWGGGIRAYTF | TGTGCCTGGGGCGGGGGGATCCGGGCCTACACCTTC
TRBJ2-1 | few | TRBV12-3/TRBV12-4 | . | CASSLLLAGEQFF | TGTGCCAGCAGTTTATTACTAGCAGGTGAGCAGTTCTTC
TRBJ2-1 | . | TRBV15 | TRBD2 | CATSRVPGLAAYNEQFF | TGTGCCACCAGCAGAGTCCCGGGACTAGCGGCCTACAATGAGCAGTTCTTC
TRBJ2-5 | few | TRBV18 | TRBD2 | CASSPLAGAREKTQYF | TGTGCCAGCTCACCACTAGCGGGGGCCCGAGAAAAGACCCAGTACTTC
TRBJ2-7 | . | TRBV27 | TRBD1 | CASRPPGTGYYEQYF | TGTGCCAGCAGACCCCCAGGGACAGGGTACTACGAGCAGTACTTC
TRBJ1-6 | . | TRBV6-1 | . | CASSELEVGALHF | TGTGCCAGCAGTGAACTGGAGGTTGGGGCCCTCCACTTT
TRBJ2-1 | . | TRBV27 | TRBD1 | CASSPRRDRGNQQFF | TGTGCCAGCAGCCCTCGCCGGGACAGGGGCAATCAGCAGTTCTTC
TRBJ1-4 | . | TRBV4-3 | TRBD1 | CASSQEDRGGQKLFF | TGCGCCAGCAGCCAAGAAGACAGGGGGGGACAGAAACTGTTTTTT
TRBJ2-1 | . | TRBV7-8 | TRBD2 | CASRAGESYNEQFF | TGTGCCAGCCGGGCGGGGGAATCCTACAATGAGCAGTTCTTC
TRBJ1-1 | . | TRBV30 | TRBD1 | CARDRPTEAFF | TGTGCCCGGGACAGGCCCACTGAAGCTTTCTTT
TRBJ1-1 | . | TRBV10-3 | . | CAISAQNSGNTEAFF | TGTGCCATCAGTGCTCAAAATTCAGGGAACACTGAAGCTTTCTTT
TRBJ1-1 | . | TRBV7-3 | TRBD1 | CASSRGGVGTEAFF | TGTGCCAGCAGCCGAGGGGGCGTAGGCACTGAAGCTTTCTTT
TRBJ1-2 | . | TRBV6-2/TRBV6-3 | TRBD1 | CASSQGPGQVGYTF | TGTGCCAGCAGTCAGGGTCCGGGACAGGTCGGCTACACCTTC